The source of this TCR beta chain is a study of cytomegalovirus exposure and HLA in healthy donors. Findings of the study overall: According to a later analysis, donors in an Asian-associated ancestry cluster reportedly had fewer N-insertions than the roughly 720-donor mean. Later work found that TCR association rates differed between HLA loci; DRB1 had the most and HLA-C the fewest.

Per the germline V gene, CDR1 is MNHEY and CDR2 is SVGAGI. The CDR3 loop spans 15 amino acids. Unmatched junction bases numbered 4, after V lost 5 bases and J lost 3 bases. This clone came up a few times. Its specificity is unknown. It was with 60 Vbeta and 13 Jbeta primers that the PCR ran. Data came from immunoSEQ multiplex PCR; TCRdb stores just in-frame clones and leaves some out. The repertoire holds approximately 150,000 clones, with 66% as singletons. The sequenced sample was PBMCs. The gene calls are TRBV6-5 and TRBJ2-5; 12 bases line up with TRBD2. The clonotype originates from a woman aged 55-70 years in good health and CMV-seronegative. For the CDR3, the DNA is TGTGCCAGCAGTGGGCGACTAGCGGGAGAAGAGACCCAGTACTTC. It yields the protein CASSGRLAGEETQYF.